Each of the 8 T cell receptor beta chains below was sequenced from the same sample in a study of cytomegalovirus exposure and HLA in healthy donors. It was with 60 Vbeta and 13 Jbeta primers that the PCR ran. Data came from immunoSEQ multiplex PCR; TCRdb stores just in-frame clones and leaves some out. The sample contains over 100,000 clones, around 64% of which appear only once. Material: PBMCs. The origin of the receptors is a young woman in good health and CMV-seronegative.

The chain links TRBV28 to TRBJ1-2; D remains ambiguous. This CDR3 contains 16 residues. Trimming shortened V by 2 bases and J by 0 bases, and 13 bases separated the two germline ends. Looked up from germline, CDR1 is MDHEN and CDR2 is SYDVKM. Here the CDR3 reads CASSLERGRPNYGYTF. For the CDR3, the DNA is TGTGCCAGCAGTTTAGAACGTGGCAGGCCTAACTATGGCTACACCTTC.

The chain recombines TRBV19 with TRBJ2-1, with D possibly being TRBD1 (7 bases). The CDR3 totals 17 residues. Looked up from germline, CDR1 is LNHDA and CDR2 is SQIVND (reference sequence). With 5 bases removed from V and 0 bases from J, the gap between germline ends came to 17 bases. CDR3 loop: CASSPRQGGYSYNEQFF. CDR3 DNA sequence: TGTGCCAGTAGTCCCCGACAGGGAGGATACTCCTACAATGAGCAGTTCTTC.

CDR3 nucleotides: TGTGCCAGCAGCCAAGCAGGGGGCTCCTACAATGAGCAGTTCTTC. Translated: CASSQAGGSYNEQFF. This rearrangement joins TRBV7-2 to TRBJ2-1; 7 nucleotides line up with TRBD1. The junction had 4 bases not matched to a gene; V was cut back by 5 bases and J by 0 bases. CDR3 size: 15 residues. From germline, CDR1 is SGHTA and CDR2 FQGNSA.

V is TRBV7-9 and J is TRBJ1-5; D gene ambiguous. In germline, CDR1 is SEHNR, CDR2 FQNEAQ (reference sequence). Deletions cut 1 base from V and 4 bases from J, with 11 bases between. The CDR3 length is 15 residues. The CDR3 region is CASSLGHTKNQPQHF. The CDR3 DNA is TGTGCCAGCAGCTTAGGACACACAAAGAATCAGCCCCAGCATTTT.

This rearrangement joins TRBV14 to TRBJ2-1, with D perhaps matching TRBD1 (5 bases). V dropped 4 bases and J dropped 2 bases, with 12 bases sitting between them. The CDR3 length is 15 residues. CDR1 is SGHDN, CDR2 FVKESK, per germline. The CDR3: CASSLKTGPYNEQFF. The CDR3 DNA sequence: TGTGCCAGCAGCCTAAAAACAGGACCCTACAATGAGCAGTTCTTC.

V usage is TRBV9 and J usage is TRBJ2-5; 8 positions agree with TRBD1. Germline V gene lookup returns CDR1 SGDLS and CDR2 YYNGEE. V lost 3 bases, J lost 0 bases, and 10 bases stayed unmatched. The CDR3 has 17 amino acids. For the CDR3, the DNA is TGTGCCAGCAGCGCCCGACAGGGGCGGACTTACCAAGAGACCCAGTACTTC. It specifies CASSARQGRTYQETQYF. Based on the CDR3 plus reference TRBV9 and TRBJ2-5, the full variable domain is DSGVTQTPKHLITATGQRVTLRCSPRSGDLSVYWYQQSLDQGLQFLIQYYNGEERAKGNILERFSAQQFPDLHSELNLSSLELGDSALYFCASSARQGRTYQETQYFGPGTRLLVL.

The count of this clone is one. This chain connects TRBV19 to TRBJ2-3; 9 positions match TRBD2. Per germline, CDR1 LNHDA and CDR2 SQIVND (reference sequence). This CDR3 spans 16 amino acids. The V segment lost 5 bases and the J segment 5 bases; nucleotides outside the gene matches: 11. The CDR3 DNA reads as TGTGCCAGTAGTCCACGAGCTAGCGGGATGGGAGATACGCAGTATTTT. Residues: CASSPRASGMGDTQYF.

On this clone: Sequence at one end of the junction differs from germline and may be a read error. The chain couples TRBV7-7 to TRBJ2-1, with 14 bases that match TRBD2. CDR1 SSHAT and CDR2 FNYEAQ come from the germline V gene (reference sequence). The CDR3 is 15 amino acids. This CDR3 is CASSFGTSGSGEQFF. DNA for the CDR3: TGTGCTAGCAGCTTCGGGACTAGCGGGAGTGGTGAGCAGTTCTTC.